The source of this TCR beta chain is a study of cytomegalovirus exposure and HLA in healthy donors. General study results and limits: There were a few CMV-associated chains whose specificity for CMV antigens was confirmed in vitro. Later analysis associated a missense DCLRE1C variant with TCR beta V- and J-gene trimming.

As regards this clone: What it recognizes is unknown.

60 Vbeta and 13 Jbeta primers were used in PCR. The assay was immunoSEQ multiplex PCR, and TCRdb's table has in-frame clones only and misses some. This table holds approximately 130,000 clones, nearly 80% found once. The V segment lost 1 base and the J segment 7 bases; nucleotides outside the gene matches: 8. This CDR3 is built from 15 residues. Germline lookup yields CDR1 LGHNA and CDR2 YSLEER. Sequencing was carried out using PBMCs. The receptor was derived from a male donor in good health and CMV-seronegative. This chain links TRBV4-3 with TRBJ2-7, with 9 bases identical to TRBD2. CDR3 residues: CASSQGASGEREQYF. In nucleotides, the CDR3 is TGCGCCAGCAGCCAAGGAGCTAGCGGGGAGAGAGAGCAGTACTTC.